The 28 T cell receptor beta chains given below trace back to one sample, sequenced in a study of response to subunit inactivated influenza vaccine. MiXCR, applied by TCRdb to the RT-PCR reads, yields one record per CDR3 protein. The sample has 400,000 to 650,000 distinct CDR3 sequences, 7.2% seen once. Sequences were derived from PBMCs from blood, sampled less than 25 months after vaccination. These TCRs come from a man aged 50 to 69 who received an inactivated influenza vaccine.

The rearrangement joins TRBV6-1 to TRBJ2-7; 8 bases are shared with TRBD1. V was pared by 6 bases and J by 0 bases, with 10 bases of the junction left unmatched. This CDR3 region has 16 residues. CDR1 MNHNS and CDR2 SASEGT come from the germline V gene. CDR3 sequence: CASSPLQGASSYEQYF. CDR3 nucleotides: TGTGCCAGCAGCCCCCTTCAGGGGGCAAGCTCCTACGAGCAGTACTTC.

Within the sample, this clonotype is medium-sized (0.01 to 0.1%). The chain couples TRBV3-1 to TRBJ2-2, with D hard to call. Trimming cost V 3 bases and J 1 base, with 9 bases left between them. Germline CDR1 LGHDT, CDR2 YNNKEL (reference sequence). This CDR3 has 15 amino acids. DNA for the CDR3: TGTGCCAGCAGCCAGCTGACTCTGAACACCGGGGAGCTGTTTTTT. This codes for CASSQLTLNTGELFF.

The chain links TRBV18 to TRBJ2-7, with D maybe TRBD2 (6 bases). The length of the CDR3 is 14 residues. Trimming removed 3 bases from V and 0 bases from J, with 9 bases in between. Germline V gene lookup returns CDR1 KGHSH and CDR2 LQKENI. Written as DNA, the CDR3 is TGTGCCAGCTCACCGGTGGGACTCTCCTACGAGCAGTACTTC. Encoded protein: CASSPVGLSYEQYF. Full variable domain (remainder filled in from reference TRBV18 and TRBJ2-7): NAGVMQNPRHLVRRRGQEARLRCSPMKGHSHVYWYRQLPEEGLKFMVYLQKENIIDESGMPKERFSAEFPKEGPSILRIQQVVRGDSAAYFCASSPVGLSYEQYFGPGTRLTVT.

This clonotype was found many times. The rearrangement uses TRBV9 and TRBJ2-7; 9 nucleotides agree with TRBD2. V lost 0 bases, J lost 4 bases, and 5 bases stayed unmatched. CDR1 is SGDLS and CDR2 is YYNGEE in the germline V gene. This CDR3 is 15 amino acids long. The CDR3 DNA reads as TGTGCCAGCAGCGTAGAGGCTAGCGGGACGTACGAGCAGTACTTC. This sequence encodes CASSVEASGTYEQYF.

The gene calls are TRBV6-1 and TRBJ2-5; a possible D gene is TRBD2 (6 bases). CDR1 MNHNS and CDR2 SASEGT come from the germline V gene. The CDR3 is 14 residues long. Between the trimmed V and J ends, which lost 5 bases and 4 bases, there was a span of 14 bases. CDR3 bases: TGTGCCAGCAGTCTTGGAGGAGGGCCAGAGACCCAGTACTTC. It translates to CASSLGGGPETQYF.

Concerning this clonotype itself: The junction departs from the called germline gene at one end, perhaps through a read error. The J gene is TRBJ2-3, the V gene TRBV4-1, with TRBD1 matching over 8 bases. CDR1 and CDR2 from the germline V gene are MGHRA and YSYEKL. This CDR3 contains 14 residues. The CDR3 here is CASGQGQGPDTQYF. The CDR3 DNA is TGCGCCAGCGGCCAAGGACAGGGCCCAGATACGCAGTATTTT.

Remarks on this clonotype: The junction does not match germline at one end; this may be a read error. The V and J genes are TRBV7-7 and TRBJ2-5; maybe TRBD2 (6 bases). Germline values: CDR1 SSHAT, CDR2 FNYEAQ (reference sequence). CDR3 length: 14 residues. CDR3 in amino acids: CASSLPLNGGTQYF. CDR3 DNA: TGTGCTAGCAGCTTACCGCTAAACGGGGGGACCCAGTACTTC. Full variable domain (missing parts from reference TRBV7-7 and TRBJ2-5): GAGVSQSPRYKVTKRGQDVTLRCDPISSHATLYWYQQALGQGPEFLTYFNYEAQPDKSGLPSDRFSAERPEGSISTLTIQRTEQRDSAMYRCASSLPLNGGTQYFGPGTRLLVL.

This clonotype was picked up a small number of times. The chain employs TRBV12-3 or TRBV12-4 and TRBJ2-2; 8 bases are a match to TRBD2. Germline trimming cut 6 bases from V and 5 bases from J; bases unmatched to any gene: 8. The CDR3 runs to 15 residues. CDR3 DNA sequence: TGTGCCAGCAGCCCCGGGGGGGCACAAACCGGGGAGCTGTTTTTT. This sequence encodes CASSPGGAQTGELFF.

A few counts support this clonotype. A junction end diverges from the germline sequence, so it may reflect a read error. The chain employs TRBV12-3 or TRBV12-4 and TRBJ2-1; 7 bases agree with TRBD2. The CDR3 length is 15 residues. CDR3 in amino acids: CASSLAEVNYNEQFF. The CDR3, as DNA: TGTGCCAGCAGTCTAGCGGAGGTAAACTACAATGAGCAGTTCTTC.

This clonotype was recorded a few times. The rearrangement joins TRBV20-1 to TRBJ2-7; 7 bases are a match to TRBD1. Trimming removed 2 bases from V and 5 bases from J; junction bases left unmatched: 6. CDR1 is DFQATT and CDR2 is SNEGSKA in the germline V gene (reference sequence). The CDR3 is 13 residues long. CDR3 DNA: TGCAGTGCTAGACCCCAGGGGGTCCACGAGCAGTACTTC. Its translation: CSARPQGVHEQYF.

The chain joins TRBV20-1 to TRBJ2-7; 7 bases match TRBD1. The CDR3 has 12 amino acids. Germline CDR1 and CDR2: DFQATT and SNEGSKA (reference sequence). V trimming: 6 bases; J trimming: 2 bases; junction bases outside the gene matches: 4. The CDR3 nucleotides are TGCAGTGCCGTGGACAGGACCTACGAGCAGTACTTC. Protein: CSAVDRTYEQYF.

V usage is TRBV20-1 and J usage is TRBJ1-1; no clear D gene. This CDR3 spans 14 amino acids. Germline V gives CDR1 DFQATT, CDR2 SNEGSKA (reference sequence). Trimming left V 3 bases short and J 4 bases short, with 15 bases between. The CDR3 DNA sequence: TGCAGTGCTAGTGAGGGCCCACTGGGCACTGAAGCTTTCTTT. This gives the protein CSASEGPLGTEAFF.

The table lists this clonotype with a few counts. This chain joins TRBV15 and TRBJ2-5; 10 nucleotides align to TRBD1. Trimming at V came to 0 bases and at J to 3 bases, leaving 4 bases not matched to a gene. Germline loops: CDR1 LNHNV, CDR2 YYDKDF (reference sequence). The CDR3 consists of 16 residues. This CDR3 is CATSREPTGGEETQYF. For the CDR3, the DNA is TGTGCCACCAGCAGAGAACCGACAGGGGGCGAAGAGACCCAGTACTTC.

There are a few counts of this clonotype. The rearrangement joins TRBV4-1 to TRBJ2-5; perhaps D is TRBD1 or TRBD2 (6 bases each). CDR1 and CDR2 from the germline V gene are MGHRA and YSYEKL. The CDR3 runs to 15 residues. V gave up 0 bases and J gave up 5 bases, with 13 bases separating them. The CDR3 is CASSQDAGGPETQYF. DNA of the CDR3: TGCGCCAGCAGCCAAGATGCTGGGGGGCCGGAGACCCAGTACTTC.

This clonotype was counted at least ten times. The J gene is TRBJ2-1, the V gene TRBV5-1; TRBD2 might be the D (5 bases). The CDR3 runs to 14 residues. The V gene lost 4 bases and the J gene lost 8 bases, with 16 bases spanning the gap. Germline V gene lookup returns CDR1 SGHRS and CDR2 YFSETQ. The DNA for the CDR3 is TGCGCCAGCAGCCAAGGCGAGAGGGTCGATGAGCAGTTCTTC. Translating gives CASSQGERVDEQFF.

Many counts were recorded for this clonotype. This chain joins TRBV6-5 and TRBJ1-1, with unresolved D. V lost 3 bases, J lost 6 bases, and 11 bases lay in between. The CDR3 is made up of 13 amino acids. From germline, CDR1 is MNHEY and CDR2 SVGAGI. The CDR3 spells CASSYYLGPEAFF. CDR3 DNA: TGTGCCAGCAGTTATTATCTCGGACCTGAAGCTTTCTTT.

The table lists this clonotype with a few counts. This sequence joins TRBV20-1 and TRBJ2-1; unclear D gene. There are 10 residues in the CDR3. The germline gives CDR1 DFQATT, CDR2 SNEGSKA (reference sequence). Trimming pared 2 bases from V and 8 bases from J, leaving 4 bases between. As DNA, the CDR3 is TGCAGTGCTAGAACATATGAGCAGTTCTTC. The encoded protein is CSARTYEQFF.

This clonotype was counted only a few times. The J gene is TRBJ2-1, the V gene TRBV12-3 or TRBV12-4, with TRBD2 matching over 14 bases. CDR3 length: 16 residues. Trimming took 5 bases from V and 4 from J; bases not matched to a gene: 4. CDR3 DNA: TGTGCCAGCAGTGGGGGGACTAGCGGGAGATACAATGAGCAGTTCTTC. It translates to CASSGGTSGRYNEQFF.

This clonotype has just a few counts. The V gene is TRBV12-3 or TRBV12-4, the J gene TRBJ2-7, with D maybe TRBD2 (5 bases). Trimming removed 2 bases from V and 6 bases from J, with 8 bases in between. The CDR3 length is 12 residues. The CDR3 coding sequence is TGTGCCAGCAGTTTAACTAGTTCCGAGCAGTACTTC. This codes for CASSLTSSEQYF.

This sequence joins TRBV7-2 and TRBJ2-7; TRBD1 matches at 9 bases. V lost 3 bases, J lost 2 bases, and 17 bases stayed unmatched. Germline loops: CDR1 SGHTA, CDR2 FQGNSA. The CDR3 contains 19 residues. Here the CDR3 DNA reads TGTGCCAGCAGCTTCGCCTTATCTCAATACCGGGACAGGGCCTACGAGCAGTACTTC. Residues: CASSFALSQYRDRAYEQYF.

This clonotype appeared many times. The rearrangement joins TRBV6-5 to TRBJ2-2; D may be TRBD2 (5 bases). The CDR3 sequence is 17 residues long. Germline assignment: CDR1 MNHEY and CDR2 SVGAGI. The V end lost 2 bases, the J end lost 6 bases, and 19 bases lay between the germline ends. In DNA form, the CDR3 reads TGTGCCAGCAGTTACCCGGACTCTTTAGCTGTTTCCGGGGAGCTGTTTTTT. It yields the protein CASSYPDSLAVSGELFF.

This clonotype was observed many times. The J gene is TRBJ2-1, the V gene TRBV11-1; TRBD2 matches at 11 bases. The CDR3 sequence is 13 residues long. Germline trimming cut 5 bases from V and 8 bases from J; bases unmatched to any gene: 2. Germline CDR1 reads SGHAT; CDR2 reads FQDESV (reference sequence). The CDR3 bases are TGTGCCAGCAGCGGGGGACTAGCGGATGAGCAGTTCTTC. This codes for CASSGGLADEQFF.

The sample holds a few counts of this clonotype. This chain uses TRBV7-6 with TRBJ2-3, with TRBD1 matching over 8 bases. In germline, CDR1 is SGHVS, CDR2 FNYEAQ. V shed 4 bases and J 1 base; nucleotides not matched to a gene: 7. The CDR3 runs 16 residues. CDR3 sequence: CASSSDRGLRTDTQYF. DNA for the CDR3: TGTGCCAGCAGCTCAGACAGGGGTTTACGCACAGATACGCAGTATTTT.

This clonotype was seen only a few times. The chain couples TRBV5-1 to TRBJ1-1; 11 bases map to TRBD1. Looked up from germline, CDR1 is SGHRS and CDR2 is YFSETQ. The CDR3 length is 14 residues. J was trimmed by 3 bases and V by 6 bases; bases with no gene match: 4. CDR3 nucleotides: TGCGCCAGCATCCGGGACAGGGGGGACACTGAAGCTTTCTTT. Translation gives CASIRDRGDTEAFF.

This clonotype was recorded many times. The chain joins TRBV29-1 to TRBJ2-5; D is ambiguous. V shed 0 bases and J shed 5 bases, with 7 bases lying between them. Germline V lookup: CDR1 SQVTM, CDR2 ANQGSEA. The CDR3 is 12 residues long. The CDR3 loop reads CSVEEVAETQYF. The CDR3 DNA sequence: TGCAGCGTTGAAGAGGTAGCCGAGACCCAGTACTTC.

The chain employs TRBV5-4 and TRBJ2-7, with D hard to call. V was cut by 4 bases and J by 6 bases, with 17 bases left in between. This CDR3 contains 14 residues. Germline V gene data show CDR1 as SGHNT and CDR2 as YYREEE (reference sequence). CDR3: CASSARLSWTEQYF. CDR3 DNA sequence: TGTGCCAGCAGCGCCCGACTTTCGTGGACCGAGCAGTACTTC.

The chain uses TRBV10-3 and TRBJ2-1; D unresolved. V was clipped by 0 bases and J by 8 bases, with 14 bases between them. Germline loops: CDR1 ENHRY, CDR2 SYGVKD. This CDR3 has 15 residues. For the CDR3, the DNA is TGTGCCATCAGTGAGTCAGGAGCGCCTCTCGATGAGCAGTTCTTC. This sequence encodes CAISESGAPLDEQFF.

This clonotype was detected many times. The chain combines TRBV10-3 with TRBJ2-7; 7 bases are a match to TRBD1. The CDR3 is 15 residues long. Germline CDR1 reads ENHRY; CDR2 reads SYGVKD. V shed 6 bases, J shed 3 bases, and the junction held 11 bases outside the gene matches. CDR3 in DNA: TGTGCCATCAGACCCGGGACAGCAGATTACTACGAGCAGTACTTC. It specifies CAIRPGTADYYEQYF.